These T cell receptor beta chains were read from a single sample in a study of Ad26.COV2.S vaccination and SARS-CoV-2 variants. The repertoire was sequenced with immunoSEQ multiplex PCR; TCRdb's copy has only in-frame clones and lacks some. The table has roughly 380,000 clones, 88% seen once. The material was peripheral blood, obtained in a trial of Ad26.COV2.S vaccine versus placebo. These receptors came from a person between 18 and 65 years old who received the Ad26.COV2.S COVID-19 vaccine or a placebo. Each CDR3 is given with its conserved first and last residue. D genes are given only for firm matches. Where a row states a size, it is once, few, many or the class of an expanded clone; other rows omit it.

V gene: TRBV4-3
CDR3 length: 17
D gene: -
J gene: TRBJ1-3
clone size: -
CDR3 protein: CASSQEGGAFSGNTIYF
CDR3 DNA: TGCGCCAGCAGCCAAGAGGGAGGGGCCTTTTCTGGAAACACCATATATTTT

V gene: TRBV4-3
CDR3 length: 15
D gene: -
J gene: TRBJ2-2
clone size: few
CDR3 protein: CASSRGARATGELFF
CDR3 DNA: TGCGCCAGCAGCAGGGGGGCCCGAGCCACCGGGGAGCTGTTTTTT

V gene: TRBV2
CDR3 length: 15
D gene: TRBD1
J gene: TRBJ1-2
clone size: -
CDR3 protein: CASSERLGGGGGYTF
CDR3 DNA: TGTGCCAGCAGTGAACGGCTAGGGGGCGGCGGTGGCTACACCTTC

V gene: TRBV30
CDR3 length: 16
D gene: TRBD1
J gene: TRBJ1-5
clone size: -
CDR3 protein: CAWSEHSGQGHQPQHF
CDR3 DNA: TGTGCCTGGAGTGAACATTCGGGACAGGGCCATCAGCCCCAGCATTTT

V gene: TRBV28
CDR3 length: 13
D gene: -
J gene: TRBJ2-5
clone size: -
CDR3 protein: CASSSRGVETQYF
CDR3 DNA: TGTGCCAGCAGTTCTCGAGGGGTAGAGACCCAGTACTTC

V gene: TRBV28
CDR3 length: 14
D gene: TRBD1
J gene: TRBJ1-3
clone size: once
CDR3 protein: CASRGQGLENTIYF
CDR3 DNA: TGTGCCAGCAGAGGACAGGGTCTAGAAAACACCATATATTTT

V gene: TRBV11-3
CDR3 length: 13
D gene: -
J gene: TRBJ1-6
clone size: -
CDR3 protein: CASSAGVNSPLHF
CDR3 DNA: TGTGCCAGCAGCGCCGGGGTTAATTCACCCCTCCACTTT

V gene: TRBV27
CDR3 length: 14
D gene: -
J gene: TRBJ2-7
clone size: once
CDR3 protein: CASSPTQAPYEQYF
CDR3 DNA: TGTGCCAGCAGTCCGACTCAGGCTCCCTACGAGCAGTACTTC

V gene: TRBV5-1
CDR3 length: 14
D gene: -
J gene: TRBJ1-2
clone size: once
CDR3 protein: CASSLLGRDYGYTF
CDR3 DNA: TGCGCCAGCAGCCTCCTGGGCAGGGATTATGGCTACACCTTC

V gene: TRBV5-5
CDR3 length: 15
D gene: TRBD1
J gene: TRBJ2-5
clone size: -
CDR3 protein: CASSLGTGRLETQYF
CDR3 DNA: TGTGCCAGCAGCTTGGGGACAGGGAGACTGGAGACCCAGTACTTC

V gene: TRBV27
CDR3 length: 13
D gene: -
J gene: TRBJ2-1
clone size: few
CDR3 protein: CASRDGGYNEQFF
CDR3 DNA: TGTGCCAGCAGGGACGGAGGGTACAATGAGCAGTTCTTC

V gene: TRBV4-3
CDR3 length: 15
D gene: -
J gene: TRBJ1-2
clone size: -
CDR3 protein: CASSQDKTDLYGYTF
CDR3 DNA: TGCGCCAGCAGCCAAGATAAAACAGACCTCTATGGCTACACCTTC

V gene: TRBV6-2/TRBV6-3
CDR3 length: 17
D gene: TRBD2
J gene: TRBJ2-1
clone size: -
CDR3 protein: CASSSPIAGGYYNEQFF
CDR3 DNA: TGTGCCAGCAGTTCCCCGATAGCGGGGGGATATTACAATGAGCAGTTCTTC

V gene: TRBV19
CDR3 length: 12
D gene: -
J gene: TRBJ2-3
clone size: -
CDR3 protein: CASSIMGNTQYF
CDR3 DNA: TGTGCCAGTAGTATCATGGGGAATACGCAGTATTTT

V gene: TRBV7-9
CDR3 length: 16
D gene: -
J gene: TRBJ2-3
clone size: -
CDR3 protein: CASTPSLTVNSDTQYF
CDR3 DNA: TGTGCCAGCACCCCCTCCTTAACGGTTAACAGTGATACGCAGTATTTT

V gene: TRBV7-2
CDR3 length: 18
D gene: TRBD2
J gene: TRBJ2-7
clone size: -
CDR3 protein: CASSLVSPLAGGTYEQYF
CDR3 DNA: TGTGCCAGCAGCTTAGTGAGCCCCCTAGCGGGGGGCACCTACGAGCAGTACTTC

V gene: TRBV6-1
CDR3 length: 13
D gene: -
J gene: TRBJ1-2
clone size: once
CDR3 protein: CASSEGRGGGYTF
CDR3 DNA: TGTGCCAGCAGTGAAGGACGGGGCGGGGGCTACACCTTC

V gene: TRBV7-9
CDR3 length: 16
D gene: -
J gene: TRBJ1-1
clone size: -
CDR3 protein: CASSPVGTGGAAEAFF
CDR3 DNA: TGTGCCAGCAGCCCGGTAGGGACCGGGGGCGCGGCTGAAGCTTTCTTT

V gene: TRBV29-1
CDR3 length: 13
D gene: TRBD1
J gene: TRBJ2-7
clone size: few
CDR3 protein: CSVEDNRGYEQYF
CDR3 DNA: TGCAGCGTTGAAGATAACAGGGGATACGAGCAGTACTTC

V gene: TRBV6-5
CDR3 length: 15
D gene: -
J gene: TRBJ1-4
clone size: -
CDR3 protein: CASSYDGIGDGKLFF
CDR3 DNA: TGTGCCAGCAGTTACGACGGTATTGGTGACGGAAAACTGTTTTTT

V gene: TRBV29-1
CDR3 length: 12
D gene: TRBD1
J gene: TRBJ1-2
clone size: -
CDR3 protein: CSAWTGGNGYTF
CDR3 DNA: TGCAGCGCCTGGACAGGGGGCAACGGCTACACCTTC

V gene: TRBV19
CDR3 length: 15
D gene: -
J gene: TRBJ1-5
clone size: once
CDR3 protein: CASSIKGQSNQPQHF
CDR3 DNA: TGTGCCAGTAGTATAAAGGGGCAGAGCAATCAGCCCCAGCATTTT

V gene: TRBV9
CDR3 length: 15
D gene: -
J gene: TRBJ2-7
clone size: -
CDR3 protein: CASSVGNTGIPEQYF
CDR3 DNA: TGTGCCAGCAGCGTAGGGAACACAGGGATTCCCGAGCAGTACTTC

V gene: TRBV28
CDR3 length: 15
D gene: -
J gene: TRBJ2-7
clone size: once
CDR3 protein: CASSSSPGISYEQYF
CDR3 DNA: TGTGCCAGCAGTTCATCCCCAGGGATCAGCTACGAGCAGTACTTC

V gene: TRBV5-4
CDR3 length: 15
D gene: -
J gene: TRBJ2-7
clone size: -
CDR3 protein: CASSFVPALGYEQYF
CDR3 DNA: TGTGCCAGCAGCTTCGTCCCCGCCTTAGGATACGAGCAGTACTTC

V gene: TRBV5-1
CDR3 length: 19
D gene: TRBD1
J gene: TRBJ2-1
clone size: once
CDR3 protein: CASSLVGQGTQSSYNEQFF
CDR3 DNA: TGCGCCAGCAGCTTGGTGGGACAGGGGACTCAAAGCTCCTACAATGAGCAGTTCTTC

V gene: TRBV7-9
CDR3 length: 16
D gene: TRBD2
J gene: TRBJ2-5
clone size: -
CDR3 protein: CASSLVAGGPQETQYF
CDR3 DNA: TGTGCCAGCAGCTTAGTAGCGGGGGGTCCCCAAGAGACCCAGTACTTC

V gene: TRBV6-2/TRBV6-3
CDR3 length: 14
D gene: TRBD1
J gene: TRBJ2-7
clone size: -
CDR3 protein: CASSYGTGPYEQYF
CDR3 DNA: TGTGCCAGCAGTTACGGGACAGGGCCCTACGAGCAGTACTTC

V gene: TRBV19
CDR3 length: 13
D gene: -
J gene: TRBJ1-1
clone size: -
CDR3 protein: CASIAGSNTEAFF
CDR3 DNA: TGTGCCAGTATCGCAGGGTCGAACACTGAAGCTTTCTTT

V gene: TRBV24-1
CDR3 length: 15
D gene: -
J gene: TRBJ1-5
clone size: -
CDR3 protein: CATTWIPGPNQPQHF
CDR3 DNA: TGTGCCACCACGTGGATTCCGGGCCCCAATCAGCCCCAGCATTTT

V gene: TRBV9
CDR3 length: 12
D gene: -
J gene: TRBJ2-3
clone size: -
CDR3 protein: CASSVGGDTQYF
CDR3 DNA: TGTGCCAGCAGCGTTGGCGGAGATACGCAGTATTTT

V gene: TRBV19
CDR3 length: 14
D gene: -
J gene: TRBJ1-1
clone size: -
CDR3 protein: CASSLDYSGKVAFF
CDR3 DNA: TGTGCCAGTAGTCTCGACTACTCAGGGAAGGTAGCTTTCTTT

V gene: TRBV6-2/TRBV6-3
CDR3 length: 15
D gene: TRBD1
J gene: TRBJ1-1
clone size: -
CDR3 protein: CASSYRQGAVAEAFF
CDR3 DNA: TGTGCCAGCAGTTACCGTCAGGGGGCGGTGGCTGAAGCTTTCTTT

V gene: TRBV2
CDR3 length: 13
D gene: -
J gene: TRBJ2-1
clone size: -
CDR3 protein: CASSDLAGNEQFF
CDR3 DNA: TGTGCCAGCAGTGATTTGGCTGGGAATGAGCAGTTCTTC

V gene: TRBV6-2/TRBV6-3
CDR3 length: 15
D gene: -
J gene: TRBJ1-5
clone size: -
CDR3 protein: CASSRGTFGNQPQHF
CDR3 DNA: TGTGCCAGCAGTCGAGGGACATTCGGCAATCAGCCCCAGCATTTT

V gene: TRBV29-1
CDR3 length: 13
D gene: -
J gene: TRBJ1-3
clone size: -
CDR3 protein: CSVSRGSGNTIYF
CDR3 DNA: TGCAGCGTTAGCCGGGGGTCTGGAAACACCATATATTTT

V gene: TRBV7-8
CDR3 length: 21
D gene: TRBD1
J gene: TRBJ1-2
clone size: once
CDR3 protein: CASSFPRQGSPNSAILGGYTF
CDR3 DNA: TGTGCCAGCAGCTTCCCGCGACAGGGATCGCCCAATTCGGCTATATTGGGTGGCTACACCTTC

V gene: TRBV3-1/TRBV3-2
CDR3 length: 12
D gene: -
J gene: TRBJ2-2
clone size: -
CDR3 protein: CASSRRVGELFF
CDR3 DNA: TGTGCCAGCAGCCGGCGGGTCGGGGAGCTGTTTTTT

V gene: TRBV7-8
CDR3 length: 13
D gene: -
J gene: TRBJ1-1
clone size: -
CDR3 protein: CASSPGQNTEAFF
CDR3 DNA: TGTGCCAGCAGCCCGGGACAGAACACTGAAGCTTTCTTT

V gene: TRBV12-3/TRBV12-4
CDR3 length: 12
D gene: -
J gene: TRBJ2-7
clone size: -
CDR3 protein: CASSPTAYEQYF
CDR3 DNA: TGTGCCAGCAGTCCGACGGCTTACGAGCAGTACTTC

V gene: TRBV5-1
CDR3 length: 14
D gene: -
J gene: TRBJ1-5
clone size: few
CDR3 protein: CASSLDGTKQPQHF
CDR3 DNA: TGCGCCAGCAGCTTGGATGGGACCAAACAGCCCCAGCATTTT

V gene: TRBV10-1
CDR3 length: 14
D gene: TRBD1
J gene: TRBJ2-7
clone size: -
CDR3 protein: CASNLTGAIYEQYF
CDR3 DNA: TGCGCCAGCAACCTGACAGGGGCGATCTACGAGCAGTACTTC

V gene: TRBV9
CDR3 length: 15
D gene: TRBD1
J gene: TRBJ2-7
clone size: -
CDR3 protein: CASSVGTGGSYEQYF
CDR3 DNA: TGTGCCAGCAGCGTAGGGACAGGGGGCTCCTACGAGCAGTACTTC

V gene: TRBV10-3
CDR3 length: 13
D gene: -
J gene: TRBJ2-2
clone size: -
CDR3 protein: CAIAGDGTGELFF
CDR3 DNA: TGTGCCATCGCAGGGGACGGCACCGGGGAGCTGTTTTTT

V gene: TRBV5-1
CDR3 length: 16
D gene: TRBD2
J gene: TRBJ2-3
clone size: -
CDR3 protein: CASSPTTSGPTDTQYF
CDR3 DNA: TGCGCCAGCAGCCCTACTACTAGCGGACCAACAGATACGCAGTATTTT

V gene: TRBV6-4
CDR3 length: 15
D gene: -
J gene: TRBJ2-2
clone size: -
CDR3 protein: CASSDSTLGTGELFF
CDR3 DNA: TGTGCCAGCAGTGACTCCACCCTAGGGACCGGGGAGCTGTTTTTT

V gene: TRBV12-3/TRBV12-4
CDR3 length: 13
D gene: -
J gene: TRBJ1-2
clone size: once
CDR3 protein: CASSFPSLYGYTF
CDR3 DNA: TGTGCCAGCAGTTTCCCTTCTCTCTATGGCTACACCTTC

V gene: TRBV19
CDR3 length: 17
D gene: -
J gene: TRBJ1-1
clone size: once
CDR3 protein: CASNPGRGQRMNTEAFF
CDR3 DNA: TGTGCCAGTAACCCGGGAAGGGGCCAAAGGATGAACACTGAAGCTTTCTTT

V gene: TRBV7-3
CDR3 length: 12
D gene: -
J gene: TRBJ2-3
clone size: once
CDR3 protein: CASSFKSDTQYF
CDR3 DNA: TGTGCCAGCAGCTTTAAATCAGATACGCAGTATTTT

V gene: TRBV14
CDR3 length: 15
D gene: TRBD2
J gene: TRBJ2-1
clone size: -
CDR3 protein: CASSLGTSGVYEQFF
CDR3 DNA: TGTGCCAGCAGCCTCGGGACTAGCGGGGTGTATGAGCAGTTCTTC

V gene: TRBV11-2
CDR3 length: 14
D gene: -
J gene: TRBJ1-4
clone size: -
CDR3 protein: CASSSGWANEKLFF
CDR3 DNA: TGTGCCAGCAGCTCAGGGTGGGCTAATGAAAAACTGTTTTTT

V gene: TRBV12-3/TRBV12-4
CDR3 length: 12
D gene: -
J gene: TRBJ2-5
clone size: -
CDR3 protein: CASSFSEETQYF
CDR3 DNA: TGTGCCAGCAGTTTCTCCGAAGAGACCCAGTACTTC

V gene: TRBV18
CDR3 length: 13
D gene: TRBD1
J gene: TRBJ2-1
clone size: -
CDR3 protein: CASSPTGGNEQFF
CDR3 DNA: TGTGCCAGCTCACCGACAGGGGGCAATGAGCAGTTCTTC

V gene: TRBV4-1
CDR3 length: 15
D gene: -
J gene: TRBJ1-3
clone size: -
CDR3 protein: CASSQALIPGNTIYF
CDR3 DNA: TGCGCCAGCAGCCAAGCCCTCATTCCTGGAAACACCATATATTTT

V gene: TRBV6-2/TRBV6-3
CDR3 length: 18
D gene: -
J gene: TRBJ2-5
clone size: -
CDR3 protein: CASSYSKGSRGTKETQYF
CDR3 DNA: TGTGCCAGCAGTTACTCGAAGGGTAGCCGGGGGACAAAAGAGACCCAGTACTTC

V gene: TRBV5-1
CDR3 length: 12
D gene: -
J gene: TRBJ2-5
clone size: -
CDR3 protein: CASGSGAETQYF
CDR3 DNA: TGCGCCAGCGGCAGTGGCGCAGAGACCCAGTACTTC

V gene: TRBV19
CDR3 length: 15
D gene: -
J gene: TRBJ2-3
clone size: -
CDR3 protein: CASSSAIVSTDTQYF
CDR3 DNA: TGTGCCAGTAGTTCGGCTATTGTAAGCACAGATACGCAGTATTTT

V gene: TRBV7-8
CDR3 length: 18
D gene: -
J gene: TRBJ1-4
clone size: -
CDR3 protein: CASSSRARRRATNEKLFF
CDR3 DNA: TGTGCCAGCAGCTCAAGGGCCCGCAGGAGAGCAACTAATGAAAAACTGTTTTTT